These T cell receptor beta chains were read from a single sample in a study of tumor-infiltrating lymphocytes in primary liver carcinoma. TCRdb ran MiXCR on the multiplex PCR reads and lists one entry per CDR3 protein. This table has roughly 55,000 distinct CDR3 sequences, just over 70% appearing once. The sample was liver tumor tissue from sampling region 2. The origin of the receptors is a man aged 40-49 years with primary liver carcinoma and hepatitis B virus infection. Each CDR3 is given with its conserved first and last residue. Fields, in order: D gene, J gene, clone size, V gene, CDR3 DNA, CDR3 protein. A D gene is named only where the DNA matches it firmly. Not all rows give a size; the values are once, few, many and, for expanded clones, a class.

.,TRBJ2-7,.,TRBV6-2/TRBV6-3,TGTGCCAACAGTTACGGAGTCGGGACGGGATCTACCTACGAGCAGTACTTC,CANSYGVGTGSTYEQYF
TRBD1,TRBJ2-7,many,TRBV6-6,TGTGCCAGCAGCAAAACGGGACAGGCGTTCTCCTACGAGCAGTACTTC,CASSKTGQAFSYEQYF
.,TRBJ2-7,many,TRBV4-2,TGTGCCAGCAGCCAAGTGTGGACTAACCCCTACGAGCAGTACTTC,CASSQVWTNPYEQYF
.,TRBJ2-7,.,TRBV6-1,TGTGCCAGCAGTGAAATGGCGGTCGAGCAGTACTTC,CASSEMAVEQYF
.,TRBJ2-1,.,TRBV11-2,TGTGCCAGCAGTCCGGACTCGAGGTATAGGGAGCAGTTCTTC,CASSPDSRYREQFF
TRBD2,TRBJ2-1,.,TRBV11-2,TGTGCCAGCAGCAGAATTAGCGGGAGCGCAACCTACAATGAGCAGTTCTTC,CASSRISGSATYNEQFF
TRBD1,TRBJ1-5,once,TRBV6-1,TGTGCCAGCAGAATAGACAGGGCTTATAGAAATCAGCCGCAGCATTTT,CASRIDRAYRNQPQHF
TRBD1,TRBJ2-7,.,TRBV29-1,TGCAGCGTTGAAGAAATGACAGGGCCCGGTGGACGACAGTACTTC,CSVEEMTGPGGRQYF
.,TRBJ2-1,.,TRBV11-2,TGTGACAGCAGCCCCCAGCGGAAGGGATTGTGTGAGCAGTTCTTC,CDSSPQRKGLCEQFF
.,TRBJ2-1,few,TRBV4-2,TGTGCCAGCAGCCACTCCGGGGGACAGTGGAACAATGAGCAGTTCTTC,CASSHSGGQWNNEQFF
.,TRBJ2-2,.,TRBV11-2,TGTGCCAACAGCTTAGCGACGGGTAACCCCGGGGAGCTGTTTTTT,CANSLATGNPGELFF
.,TRBJ2-5,.,TRBV11-1,TGTGTCAGTAGCATTAACCGGGGGCAGGAGACCCAATACTTC,CVSSINRGQETQYF
.,TRBJ2-7,.,TRBV4-3,TGCGCCAGCAGCCAAGATCTGAACGGAGTCTGCGAGCAGTACTTC,CASSQDLNGVCEQYF
TRBD1,TRBJ1-3,.,TRBV6-5,TGTGCCAGCAGGATGACAGGGGACCCATACACCATATATTTT,CASRMTGDPYTIYF
TRBD1,TRBJ2-1,.,TRBV10-3,TGTGCCATCAGCCAGGGGGTGGCTAGTAGTCAAGGCCCCGGCCACAGTGAGCAGTTCTTC,CAISQGVASSQGPGHSEQFF
.,TRBJ2-1,.,TRBV11-2,TGCGCCAGCAGCTTGTACCGGCTAGTTAGTAAGCAGTTCTTC,CASSLYRLVSKQFF
.,TRBJ2-5,.,TRBV11-2,TGTACCAGCAGCCAAACTCCTGGCGGGCGGAAAGAGACTCAGTGCTTC,CTSSQTPGGRKETQCF
.,TRBJ2-5,once,TRBV11-3,TGTACCAGCAGCCTCGGGACGGGGGAAAGAGAGACCCAGTACTTC,CTSSLGTGERETQYF
TRBD2,TRBJ2-7,.,TRBV28,TGTGCCAGTAGCGAGTCAGGGCGACTAGCGGGGGAGCAGTACTTC,CASSESGRLAGEQYF
.,TRBJ2-2,.,TRBV7-8,TGTGCCAACAGCTTAGTACAGCAGAACACCGGGGAGCTGTTTTTT,CANSLVQQNTGELFF
TRBD2,TRBJ2-1,.,TRBV6-1,TGTGCCAGCAGAGGCAGACTAGCGGGAGCCAATGAGCAATTCTTC,CASRGRLAGANEQFF
.,TRBJ1-2,.,TRBV4-3,TGCGCCAGCAGCCAAGTAGCCGGGGCAGCTTATGGCTACACCTTC,CASSQVAGAAYGYTF
TRBD2,TRBJ2-7,many,TRBV6-2/TRBV6-3,TGTGCCAGCACCCGGGCGGGAGTCTACGAGCAGTACTTC,CASTRAGVYEQYF
TRBD1,TRBJ1-6,.,TRBV4-1,TGTGCCAGCAGCCACCACGTAGAGGGGGCGGATACACCCCTCCACTTT,CASSHHVEGADTPLHF
TRBD2,TRBJ2-4,.,TRBV11-1,TGTGCCAGCAGCTTTCCCGGGACTACCAGGACCAAAAACATTAAGTACTTC,CASSFPGTTRTKNIKYF
.,TRBJ2-7,.,TRBV29-1,TGTAGCGCTCGTCAGGTAGGGAACGAGCAGTACTTC,CSARQVGNEQYF
.,TRBJ2-3,.,TRBV14,TGTGCCAGCAGTCTAAGCAGGTTAGATACGCAGTATTTT,CASSLSRLDTQYF
.,TRBJ1-4,.,TRBV5-6,TGTGCCAGCAGTCCTGGGGGGACTAATGGAAAACTGTCTTTT,CASSPGGTNGKLSF
.,TRBJ2-1,.,TRBV7-9,TGTGTCAGCAGCTTACCATATCAGGTACCTAAAACAAATGAGCAGTTCTTC,CVSSLPYQVPKTNEQFF
.,TRBJ2-5,.,TRBV11-2,TGTGCCAGGAACCAAACTCCTGGGGTGGGGAAAGAGACCCAGTACTTC,CARNQTPGVGKETQYF